This T cell receptor beta chain appears in the sequencing data of a study of cytomegalovirus exposure and HLA in healthy donors. About this clone: Its antigen is undetermined.

Looked up from germline, CDR1 is MNHEY and CDR2 is SMNVEV (reference sequence). V lost 8 bases and J 0 bases, leaving 30 bases between the germline ends. The length of the CDR3 is 20 residues. The study sampled nominally healthy donors, though unrecorded immune exposures were likely. PCR was performed using 60 Vbeta and 13 Jbeta primers. In the authors' methods: It was a later analysis that counted 79 million or so unique TCR beta chains, of which some 9.9 million were shared. The assay was immunoSEQ multiplex PCR, and TCRdb's table has in-frame clones only and misses some. That table furnishes V, J and clone size, whereas the DNA furnished D and trimming. The profile shows roughly 200,000 clones, 77% of them singletons. The study's findings and limits: In a later analysis, a missense DCLRE1C variant was linked to TCR beta V- and J-gene trimming.

The sequencing sample was made of PBMCs. V is TRBV27 and J is TRBJ2-3, with D perhaps matching TRBD1 (6 bases). The source is a woman aged 60-75 years in good health and CMV-seropositive. The CDR3 is CASLPPKTGHKRSSTDTQYF. The CDR3, as DNA: TGTGCCAGCCTACCCCCTAAGACGGGACACAAACGTTCTAGCACAGATACGCAGTATTTT.